These 24 T cell receptor beta chains were sequenced from one sample in a study of monozygotic twins with inflammatory bowel disease. TCRdb re-analyzed the 5' RACE reads; it lists each CDR3 protein once, without DNA. The sample totals around 220,000 distinct CDR3 sequences. Sequenced input: blood. Receptor source: a human donor with ulcerative colitis or Crohn's disease, or a healthy co-twin of an affected twin (not recorded which).

The V gene is TRBV24-1, the J gene TRBJ2-5; without DNA, the TCRdb call of TRBD1 cannot be checked. CDR3 length: 16 amino acids. Germline CDR1 reads KGHDR; CDR2 reads SFDVKD. CDR3: CATSFPRGGEVGTQYF.

The chain recombines TRBV6-5 with TRBJ1-2; TCRdb indicates TRBD1, and absent DNA this call remains unverified. CDR3 length: 16 residues. The germline gives CDR1 MNHEY, CDR2 SVGAGI. CDR3 loop: CASSYSSRGLVYGYTF.

The chain employs TRBV5-5 and TRBJ1-2. In germline, CDR1 is SGHKS, CDR2 YYEKEE (reference sequence). There are 14 residues in the CDR3. The chain's CDR3 is CASSLTGANYGYTF.

The CDR3 here is CSAQTRDRALHGYTF. This sequence joins TRBV20-1 and TRBJ1-2; absent DNA, TCRdb's TRBD1 call cannot be checked. Germline V lookup: CDR1 DFQATT, CDR2 SNEGSKA (reference sequence). The CDR3 loop spans 15 amino acids.

V gene TRBV4-2 combines with J gene TRBJ2-7; TCRdb proposes TRBD1, but this gene call is untestable without DNA. The CDR3 has 14 amino acids. Per the germline V gene, CDR1 is LGHNA and CDR2 is YNFKEQ. Here the CDR3 reads CASSSRGGAYEQYF.

The J gene is TRBJ1-2, the V gene TRBV29-1. The CDR3 is made up of 13 amino acids. Germline-derived CDR1 and CDR2 are SQVTM and ANQGSEA. The CDR3 loop reads CSVGEDANYGYTF.

This chain connects TRBV12-3 or TRBV12-4 to TRBJ2-1; TCRdb's assignment of TRBD1 cannot be checked, as there is no DNA. This CDR3 contains 14 residues. This CDR3 reads CASSLTGFGNEQFF.

CDR3 protein: CASNSQGGSTGELFF. The V gene is TRBV12-3 or TRBV12-4, the J gene TRBJ2-2; TCRdb reports TRBD1, a call that lacks DNA to check it against. The CDR3 has 15 amino acids.

This chain joins TRBV19 and TRBJ2-1. The CDR3 has 15 amino acids. Germline CDR1 and CDR2: LNHDA and SQIVND (reference sequence). CDR3 sequence: CASSIESYGSNEQFF.

The rearrangement uses TRBV28 and TRBJ1-5. The CDR3 is 12 residues long. Germline assignment: CDR1 MDHEN and CDR2 SYDVKM. The CDR3 is CASSLFRGAQHF.

The V and J genes are TRBV7-2 and TRBJ1-3. The CDR3 has 15 amino acids. Germline loops: CDR1 SGHTA, CDR2 FQGNSA. The CDR3 reads CASSLTAYSANTIYF.

V usage is TRBV5-1 and J usage is TRBJ2-6; checking the TCRdb D call of TRBD2 is not possible without DNA. The CDR3 length is 17 residues. CDR1 and CDR2 (germline): SGHRS, YFSETQ. CDR3 in amino acids: CATGSGGGASGANVLTF.

V usage is TRBV5-4 and J usage is TRBJ1-1; TCRdb outputs TRBD1, but without DNA this stays unchecked. Germline loops: CDR1 SGHNT, CDR2 YYREEE (reference sequence). This CDR3 spans 14 amino acids. This CDR3 is CASSSSKGATEAFF.

The genes are TRBV13 and TRBJ2-7; there is no DNA to check the TCRdb D call of TRBD1. Germline V gene sequence: CDR1 PRHDT, CDR2 FYEKMQ (reference sequence). CDR3 length: 14 amino acids. Here the CDR3 reads CASSFRQVIDEQYF.

The chain's CDR3 is CASRNPGDPGANVLTF. This chain uses TRBV2 with TRBJ2-6; TCRdb lists TRBD1, though no DNA is available to test this call. CDR1 is SNHLY, CDR2 FYNNEI, per germline. The CDR3 runs to 16 residues.

The V and J genes are TRBV3-1 and TRBJ2-2. The CDR3 runs to 12 residues. CDR1 and CDR2 from the germline V gene are LGHDT and YNNKEL (reference sequence). The CDR3 here is CASSHAVGELFF.

V usage is TRBV18 and J usage is TRBJ2-2. The CDR3 length is 13 residues. Looked up from germline, CDR1 is KGHSH and CDR2 is LQKENI. CDR3 protein: CASSPRGTGELFF.

The chain has TRBV3-1 and TRBJ2-7; the D call from TCRdb, TRBD1, cannot be confirmed without DNA. In germline, CDR1 is LGHDT, CDR2 YNNKEL (reference sequence). This CDR3 contains 14 residues. CDR3 region: CASSPATGGYEQYF.

V is TRBV12-3 or TRBV12-4 and J is TRBJ1-4; lacking DNA, the TRBD1 call made by TCRdb goes unchecked. The CDR3 is 14 residues long. The CDR3 protein is CASSLRQGEEKLFF.

V and J are TRBV5-4 and TRBJ2-1; TCRdb proposes TRBD2, but this gene call is untestable without DNA. CDR1 SGHNT and CDR2 YYREEE come from the germline V gene (reference sequence). The CDR3 totals 14 residues. The CDR3 is CASSLKRGLDEQFF.

J is TRBJ1-2 and V is TRBV20-1. Germline lookup yields CDR1 DFQATT and CDR2 SNEGSKA (reference sequence). The CDR3 extends over 15 amino acids. The CDR3 region is CSAPGPQEPNYGYTF.

V and J are TRBV19 and TRBJ1-2; the D gene TCRdb calls, TRBD1, cannot be checked with no DNA. Germline lookup yields CDR1 LNHDA and CDR2 SQIVND (reference sequence). CDR3 length: 15 residues. CDR3 sequence: CASSLMGQTNYGYTF.

The CDR3 here is CSVLRNTGELFF. The V and J genes are TRBV29-1 and TRBJ2-2. The CDR3 is made up of 12 amino acids. Germline V lookup: CDR1 SQVTM, CDR2 ANQGSEA.

The CDR3 loop reads CAGDGVTANTGVLFF. V usage is TRBV30 and J usage is TRBJ2-2. Germline CDR1 reads GTSNPN; CDR2 reads SVGIG (reference sequence). The CDR3 is made up of 15 amino acids. Filled out from reference TRBV30 and TRBJ2-2, the complete variable domain reads SQTIHQWPATLVQPVGSPLSLECTVEGTSNPNLYWYRQAAGRGLQLLFYSVGIGQISSEVPQNLSASRPQDRQFILSSKKLLLSDSGFYLCAGDGVTANTGVLFFGEGSRLTVL.